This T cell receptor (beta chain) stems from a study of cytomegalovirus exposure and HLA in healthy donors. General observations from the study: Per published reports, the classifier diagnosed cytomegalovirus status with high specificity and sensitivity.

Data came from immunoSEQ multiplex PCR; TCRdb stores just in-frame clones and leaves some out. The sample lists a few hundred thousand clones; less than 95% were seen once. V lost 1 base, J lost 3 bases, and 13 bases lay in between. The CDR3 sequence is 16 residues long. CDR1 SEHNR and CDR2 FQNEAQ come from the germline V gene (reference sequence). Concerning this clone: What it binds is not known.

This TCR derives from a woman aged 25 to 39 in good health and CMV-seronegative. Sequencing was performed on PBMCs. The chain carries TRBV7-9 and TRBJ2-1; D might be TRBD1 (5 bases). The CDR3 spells CASSLVGPRGYNEQFF. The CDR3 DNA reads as TGTGCCAGCAGCTTAGTCGGGCCTAGGGGCTACAATGAGCAGTTCTTC.